The 8 T cell receptor beta chains below were found in one sample sequenced in a study of beta chain features in type 1 diabetes. Expressed TCRB transcripts got sequenced, as all isolated RNA was reverse transcribed. Assay used: immunoSEQ multiplex PCR; TCRdb lists only in-frame clones, some missing. This table holds around 330,000 clones, approximately 11% found once. Sequenced: naive CD4+ T cells from blood. All receptors come from a woman aged 25-40 years in good health.

This clone was counted a few times. The chain couples TRBV27 to TRBJ2-7; D unclear. The V end lost 0 bases, the J end lost 0 bases, and 9 bases lay between the germline ends. Per the germline V gene, CDR1 is MNHEY and CDR2 is SMNVEV (reference sequence). The CDR3 extends over 15 amino acids. This CDR3 reads CASSLSLSPSYEQYF. DNA of the CDR3: TGTGCCAGCAGTTTATCCCTTTCCCCCTCCTACGAGCAGTACTTC.

This clone was counted between two and nine times. This sequence joins TRBV5-5 and TRBJ2-7; 9 nucleotides align to TRBD2. The CDR3 is 14 residues long. V was pared by 7 bases and J by 4 bases, with 9 bases of the junction left unmatched. In germline, CDR1 is SGHKS, CDR2 YYEKEE (reference sequence). The CDR3 region is CASFTGTSFYEQYF. The CDR3 DNA reads TGTGCCAGCTTTACCGGGACTAGCTTTTACGAGCAGTACTTC. Drawing the rest from reference TRBV5-5 and TRBJ2-7, the complete variable domain is DAGVTQSPTHLIKTRGQQVTLRCSPISGHKSVSWYQQVLGQGPQFIFQYYEKEERGRGNFPDRFSARQFPNYSSELNVNALLLGDSALYLCASFTGTSFYEQYFGPGTRLTVT.

This chain links TRBV2 with TRBJ1-5; no reliable D call. Trimming cost V 3 bases and J 7 bases, with 16 bases left between them. Germline V gives CDR1 SNHLY, CDR2 FYNNEI. The CDR3 is 15 residues long. In nucleotides, the CDR3 is TGTGCCAGCAGTGAGGGAGGTCAGATCGGCCAGCCCCAGCATTTT. This gives the protein CASSEGGQIGQPQHF.

The V and J genes are TRBV7-8 and TRBJ2-5; D might be TRBD2 (5 bases). Germline loops: CDR1 SGHVS, CDR2 FQNEAQ. This CDR3 comprises 16 residues. Trimming took 5 bases from V and 3 from J, leaving 19 bases between them. In nucleotides, the CDR3 is TGTGCCAGCAGCCTCCGGGGTAGCCTCGGCGAAGAGACCCAGTACTTC. Translated, it gives CASSLRGSLGEETQYF.

In its sample, this clone was seen a few times. The chain employs TRBV30 and TRBJ2-5; 10 nucleotides line up with TRBD1. Germline V gene data show CDR1 as GTSNPN and CDR2 as SVGIG (reference sequence). The V gene end was trimmed by 0 bases and the J gene end by 5 bases; junction bases not matched to a gene: 6. The CDR3 is made up of 15 amino acids. The CDR3 region is CAWSVLGQGRETQYF. The CDR3 region has the DNA TGTGCCTGGAGTGTACTGGGACAGGGGAGGGAGACCCAGTACTTC.

This clone has just a few counts. The genes are TRBV18 and TRBJ2-7; TRBD1 aligns across 10 bases. The trim removed 3 bases at V and 5 bases at J, leaving 7 bases unmatched. The CDR3 sequence is 15 residues long. Germline V gene sequence: CDR1 KGHSH, CDR2 LQKENI. CDR3 region: CASSPSGTGDHEQYF. In nucleotides, the CDR3 is TGTGCCAGCTCACCGTCCGGGACAGGGGACCACGAGCAGTACTTC.

This clone was found a few times. The J gene is TRBJ2-3, the V gene TRBV27; D is unresolved. Germline V gives CDR1 MNHEY, CDR2 SMNVEV (reference sequence). V was trimmed by 3 bases and J by 0 bases, leaving 13 bases between them. The CDR3 has 16 residues. This chain's CDR3 is CASSFLDPLSTDTQYF. The DNA of the CDR3 is TGTGCCAGCAGTTTCTTAGATCCCCTTAGCACAGATACGCAGTATTTT.

The chain joins TRBV4-3 to TRBJ1-2; 8 nucleotides match TRBD1. The trim removed 5 bases at V and 7 bases at J, leaving 6 bases unmatched. Germline V gives CDR1 LGHNA, CDR2 YSLEER. The CDR3 has 13 amino acids. DNA of the CDR3: TGCGCCAGCAGCAAACAGGGGGGTGGTGGCTACACCTTC. It translates to CASSKQGGGGYTF.